The 28 T cell receptor beta chains below were found in one sample sequenced in a study of T cell changes during pregnancy in multiple sclerosis. Measured with immunoSEQ multiplex PCR; TCRdb has only the in-frame clones, and not every one. This sample has 37,000 or so clones, with roughly 94% found just once. Sequenced material: peripheral blood, taken in the third trimester of pregnancy. These TCRs come from a female donor with multiple sclerosis, enrolled in a pregnancy study.

V gene TRBV2 combines with J gene TRBJ2-7, with 9 bases identical to TRBD1. The germline CDR1 and CDR2 sequences are SNHLY and FYNNEI. With 6 bases clipped from V and 6 bases from J, the junction kept 6 bases outside the gene matches. The CDR3 sequence is 13 residues long. The CDR3 region has the DNA TGTGCCAGCAGGGGACAGGGTGACGTCGAGCAGTACTTC. Translated: CASRGQGDVEQYF.

In its sample, this clone ranks as medium-sized. The chain couples TRBV6-1 to TRBJ2-5, with 7 bases matching TRBD1. Germline CDR1 reads MNHNS; CDR2 reads SASEGT. Losses at the gene ends were 1 base for V and 1 base for J; bases not matched to a gene: 3. The CDR3 is made up of 15 amino acids. The CDR3 sequence: CASSEEQGTQETQYF. The CDR3 region has the DNA TGTGCCAGCAGTGAAGAACAGGGGACCCAAGAGACCCAGTACTTC.

The genes are TRBV5-1 and TRBJ2-7; D is possibly TRBD2 (6 bases). Trimming shortened V by 2 bases and J by 6 bases, and 18 bases separated the two germline ends. The CDR3 has 15 amino acids. The germline V gene encodes CDR1 SGHRS and CDR2 YFSETQ. CDR3 residues: CASSLGGAALREQYF. The CDR3 DNA is TGCGCCAGCAGCTTAGGAGGGGCAGCACTTCGCGAGCAGTACTTC.

This sequence joins TRBV6-1 and TRBJ2-3, with a possible D match to TRBD2 (5 bases). Germline V lookup: CDR1 MNHNS, CDR2 SASEGT. The CDR3 length is 15 residues. V was clipped by 2 bases and J by 2 bases, with 11 bases between them. This chain's CDR3 is CASSELLAFTDTQYF. The CDR3 coding sequence is TGTGCCAGCAGTGAACTTCTAGCTTTCACAGATACGCAGTATTTT.

The chain recombines TRBV19 with TRBJ2-5; 8 bases are shared with TRBD2. The CDR3 spans 14 residues. Per germline, CDR1 LNHDA and CDR2 SQIVND (reference sequence). The V gene end was trimmed by 3 bases and the J gene end by 5 bases; junction bases not matched to a gene: 5. CDR3 DNA: TGTGCCAGTAGTATCGGACTAGCACAGGAGACCCAGTACTTC. It translates to CASSIGLAQETQYF.

The rearrangement uses TRBV7-9 and TRBJ2-7; D gene ambiguous. Trimming removed 5 bases at V and 1 base at J, with 9 bases between. Looked up from germline, CDR1 is SEHNR and CDR2 is FQNEAQ (reference sequence). This CDR3 is 13 amino acids long. The CDR3 region has the DNA TGTGCCAGCAGCAAAATCAATTCCTACGAGCAGTACTTC. Translated, it gives CASSKINSYEQYF. The complete variable domain, with remaining parts taken from reference TRBV7-9 and TRBJ2-7, reads DTGVSQNPRHKITKRGQNVTFRCDPISEHNRLYWYRQTLGQGPEFLTYFQNEAQLEKSRLLSDRFSAERPKGSFSTLEIQRTEQGDSAMYLCASSKINSYEQYFGPGTRLTVT.

The V call is TRBV7-3, the J call TRBJ2-6; D is unresolved. Germline assignment: CDR1 SGHTA and CDR2 FQGTGA. The V end was cut by 3 bases, the J end by 0 bases, with 9 bases between. CDR3 length: 16 residues. CDR3 DNA sequence: TGTGCCAGCAGCTTGGCTCCCGCCTCTGGGGCCAACGTCCTGACTTTC. It yields the protein CASSLAPASGANVLTF.

The chain recombines TRBV7-9 with TRBJ2-2; 7 bases map to TRBD2. Losses at the gene ends were 4 bases for V and 7 bases for J; bases not matched to a gene: 9. Per germline, CDR1 SEHNR and CDR2 FQNEAQ (reference sequence). The CDR3 is made up of 15 amino acids. This chain's CDR3 is CASSSPLGRGGELFF. The CDR3 region has the DNA TGTGCCAGCAGCTCACCCCTGGGGAGGGGCGGGGAGCTGTTTTTT.

V gene TRBV30 combines with J gene TRBJ2-7; 7 positions agree with TRBD2. The J segment lost 5 bases and the V segment lost 3 bases, leaving 4 bases of the junction unmatched. CDR1 is GTSNPN, CDR2 SVGIG, per germline (reference sequence). This CDR3 is built from 12 residues. The CDR3 here is CAWRAGLNEQYF. The CDR3 bases are TGTGCCTGGAGAGCGGGACTTAACGAGCAGTACTTC.

This sequence joins TRBV27 and TRBJ2-1; no clear D. Trimming removed 2 bases at V and 11 bases at J, with 13 bases between. The CDR3 extends over 13 amino acids. Germline-derived CDR1 and CDR2 are MNHEY and SMNVEV (reference sequence). This CDR3 reads CASSLILARKQFF. CDR3 in DNA: TGTGCCAGCAGTTTAATCCTGGCGAGGAAGCAGTTCTTC.

The rearrangement links TRBV29-1 to TRBJ2-3; possible D gene TRBD2, 5 bases. Trimming took off 3 bases at V and 5 bases at J, with 12 bases between the two ends. This CDR3 region has 13 residues. Germline lookup yields CDR1 SQVTM and CDR2 ANQGSEA. The CDR3 DNA follows: TGCAGCGTTGACGTGGGAGAGAGAGATACGCAGTATTTT. Encoded protein: CSVDVGERDTQYF.

The chain uses TRBV7-2 and TRBJ2-5, with 7 bases fitting TRBD2. CDR1 and CDR2 (germline): SGHTA, FQGNSA. This CDR3 has 14 amino acids. V lost 5 bases, J lost 5 bases, and 8 bases stayed unmatched. The CDR3 loop reads CASSRAGTGETQYF. CDR3 coding DNA: TGTGCCAGCAGCAGAGCGGGGACGGGGGAGACCCAGTACTTC.

The rearrangement uses TRBV29-1 and TRBJ2-5; 10 nucleotides align to TRBD2. The CDR3 totals 12 residues. Germline loops: CDR1 SQVTM, CDR2 ANQGSEA. With 7 bases clipped from V and 5 bases from J, the junction kept 4 bases outside the gene matches. The CDR3 DNA is TGCAGCGGGAAGCGGGGGGGGGAGACCCAGTACTTC. Protein product: CSGKRGGETQYF.

This clone was detected only a few times. The chain couples TRBV5-1 to TRBJ2-4, with 9 bases aligning to TRBD1. Germline values: CDR1 SGHRS, CDR2 YFSETQ. The CDR3 runs 14 residues. Trimming at V came to 4 bases and at J to 8 bases, leaving 7 bases not matched to a gene. CDR3 DNA sequence: TGCGCCAGCAGCGCTGGACAGGGGTTCGACATTCAGTACTTC. As protein: CASSAGQGFDIQYF. Full variable domain (outside the CDR3, taken from reference TRBV5-1 and TRBJ2-4): KAGVTQTPRYLIKTRGQQVTLSCSPISGHRSVSWYQQTPGQGLQFLFEYFSETQRNKGNFPGRFSGRQFSNSRSEMNVSTLELGDSALYLCASSAGQGFDIQYFGAGTRLSVL.

This clone was detected once. The chain has TRBV10-3 and TRBJ2-2; D is possibly TRBD2 (7 bases). Per germline, CDR1 ENHRY and CDR2 SYGVKD. The CDR3 totals 14 residues. Trimming removed 4 bases from V and 5 bases from J, with 11 bases in between. CDR3 in amino acids: CAISAEGGTGELFF. Written as DNA, the CDR3 is TGTGCCATCAGTGCGGAGGGGGGGACCGGGGAGCTGTTTTTT.

V gene TRBV7-9 combines with J gene TRBJ2-1, with 11 bases lining up with TRBD2. Germline lookup yields CDR1 SEHNR and CDR2 FQNEAQ (reference sequence). Trimming cost V 5 bases and J 0 bases; bases outside gene matches: 3. The CDR3 is 16 residues long. CDR3: CASSPSGRRSYNEQFF. The CDR3 DNA reads as TGTGCCAGCAGCCCTAGCGGGAGGCGCTCCTACAATGAGCAGTTCTTC.

The gene calls are TRBV2 and TRBJ2-7; 14 bases line up with TRBD2. This CDR3 region has 14 residues. Unmatched junction bases numbered 4, after V lost 6 bases and J lost 6 bases. Germline assignment: CDR1 SNHLY and CDR2 FYNNEI. CDR3 loop: CASREGLAGVEQYF. The CDR3 DNA reads TGTGCCAGCAGGGAGGGACTAGCGGGAGTCGAGCAGTACTTC.

The rearrangement links TRBV19 to TRBJ2-7; 9 nucleotides agree with TRBD2. Per the germline V gene, CDR1 is LNHDA and CDR2 is SQIVND (reference sequence). V lost 4 bases, J lost 0 bases, and 16 bases stayed unmatched. The CDR3 runs to 19 residues. CDR3 loop: CASSSFRLPSGGFSYEQYF. The CDR3 DNA follows: TGTGCCAGTAGTAGCTTTCGCTTACCAAGCGGGGGGTTCTCCTACGAGCAGTACTTC.

This rearrangement joins TRBV5-1 to TRBJ1-3, with TRBD1 matching 7 bases. This CDR3 is built from 15 residues. V dropped 2 bases and J dropped 3; count of bases not matched to a gene: 5. Germline lookup yields CDR1 SGHRS and CDR2 YFSETQ. CDR3 sequence: CASSFTGAVGNTIYF. CDR3 bases: TGCGCCAGCAGCTTCACAGGGGCTGTTGGAAACACCATATATTTT.

V and J are TRBV18 and TRBJ2-2; 8 nucleotides match TRBD1. The CDR3 loop spans 15 amino acids. J lost 3 bases, V lost 4 bases, and 4 bases had no gene match. The germline V gene encodes CDR1 KGHSH and CDR2 LQKENI. CDR3 DNA: TGTGCCAGCTCACTGGGGACAGGACACACCGGGGAGCTGTTTTTT. Encoded protein: CASSLGTGHTGELFF.

Remarks on this clone: Other DNA sequences within the sample encode an identical CDR3. The chain joins TRBV2 to TRBJ1-5; maybe TRBD1 (6 bases). This CDR3 contains 14 residues. The V and J ends lost 4 bases and 5 bases respectively, with 12 bases between them. Germline V CDR1 and CDR2: SNHLY, FYNNEI. The CDR3 DNA reads TGTGCCAGCAGTGGGGAAAACAGGGATCAGCCCCAGCATTTT. This sequence encodes CASSGENRDQPQHF.

The rearrangement uses TRBV21-1 and TRBJ1-6; the table assigns TRBD1, which was not confirmed against the DNA. TRBV21-1 counts as a pseudogene. The CDR3 loop spans 17 amino acids. CDR3 sequence (DNA): TGTGCCAGCAGTAAAGGGGGCGGAATGTACCTTTGGTCACCCCTCCACTTT. Protein product: CASSKGGGMYLWSPLHF.

The count of this clone is one. The chain employs TRBV6-5 and TRBJ1-5, with TRBD1 identical over 9 bases. In germline, CDR1 is MNHEY, CDR2 SVGAGI. The CDR3 has 15 amino acids. With V trimmed by 5 bases and J by 6 bases, 8 bases remained unmatched. The CDR3 DNA reads TGTGCCAGCAGTGCTGCCGGGACAGGGAGTCAGCCCCAGCATTTT. This gives the protein CASSAAGTGSQPQHF.

The chain employs TRBV6-5 and TRBJ1-1, with D possibly matching TRBD1 (5 bases). The germline CDR1 and CDR2 sequences are MNHEY and SVGAGI. V lost 0 bases and J 6 bases, leaving 14 bases between the germline ends. CDR3 length: 15 amino acids. The CDR3 DNA reads as TGTGCCAGCAGTTACTCGAGTCAAGGGGCGTCTGAAGCTTTCTTT. It encodes CASSYSSQGASEAFF.

The CDR3 here is CASSAGTRSYNEQFF. The CDR3, as DNA: TGTGCCAGCAGCGCCGGGACTAGGTCGTATAATGAGCAGTTCTTC. The chain is built from TRBV7-3 and TRBJ2-1; 8 bases line up with TRBD2. The CDR3 is 15 amino acids. Germline V lookup: CDR1 SGHTA, CDR2 FQGTGA. Trimming took 5 bases from V and 7 from J; bases not matched to a gene: 10.

This chain joins TRBV6-4 and TRBJ2-1; D not resolved. Germline CDR1 MRHNA, CDR2 SNTAGT. The CDR3 sequence is 13 residues long. Deletions cut 4 bases from V and 5 bases from J, with 9 bases between. In DNA form, the CDR3 reads TGTGCCAGCAGTGTAAGCGCCAACAATGAGCAGTTCTTC. This gives the protein CASSVSANNEQFF.

This clone was recorded only once. The chain employs TRBV18 and TRBJ2-7; the D gene is possibly TRBD1 (6 bases). In germline, CDR1 is KGHSH, CDR2 LQKENI. The CDR3 consists of 14 residues. With 5 bases removed from V and 3 bases from J, the gap between germline ends came to 14 bases. The CDR3 sequence: CASSADRGDYEQYF. The CDR3 nucleotides are TGTGCCAGCTCAGCGGACAGAGGGGACTACGAGCAGTACTTC. The full variable domain, in which reference TRBV18 and TRBJ2-7 provide the parts outside the CDR3, is NAGVMQNPRHLVRRRGQEARLRCSPMKGHSHVYWYRQLPEEGLKFMVYLQKENIIDESGMPKERFSAEFPKEGPSILRIQQVVRGDSAAYFCASSADRGDYEQYFGPGTRLTVT.

V is TRBV5-1 and J is TRBJ2-5, with D perhaps TRBD1 (6 bases). The V end was cut by 2 bases, the J end by 3 bases, with 14 bases between. The CDR3 is made up of 15 amino acids. Germline V gives CDR1 SGHRS, CDR2 YFSETQ. CDR3 nucleotides: TGCGCCAGCAGCTTTCAGGGGCTTCCGAAAGAGACCCAGTACTTC. Protein: CASSFQGLPKETQYF.